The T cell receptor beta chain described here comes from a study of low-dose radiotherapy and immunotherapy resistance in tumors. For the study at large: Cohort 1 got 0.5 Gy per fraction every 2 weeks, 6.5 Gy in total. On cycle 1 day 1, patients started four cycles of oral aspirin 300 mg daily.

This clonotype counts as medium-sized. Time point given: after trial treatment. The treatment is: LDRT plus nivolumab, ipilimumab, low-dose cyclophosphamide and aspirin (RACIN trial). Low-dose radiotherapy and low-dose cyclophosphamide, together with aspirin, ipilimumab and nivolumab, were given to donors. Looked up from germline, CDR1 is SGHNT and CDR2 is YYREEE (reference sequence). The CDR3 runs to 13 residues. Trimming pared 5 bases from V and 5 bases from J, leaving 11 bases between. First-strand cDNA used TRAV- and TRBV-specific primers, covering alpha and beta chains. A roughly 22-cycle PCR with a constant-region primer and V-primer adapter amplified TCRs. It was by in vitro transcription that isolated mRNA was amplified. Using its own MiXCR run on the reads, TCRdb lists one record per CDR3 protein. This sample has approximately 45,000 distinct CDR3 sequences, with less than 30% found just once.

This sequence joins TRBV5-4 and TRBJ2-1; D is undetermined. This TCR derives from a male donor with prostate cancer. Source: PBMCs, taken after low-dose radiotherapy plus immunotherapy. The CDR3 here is CASRPESNNEQFF. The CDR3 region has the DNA TGTGCCAGCAGGCCCGAAAGCAACAATGAGCAGTTCTTC.